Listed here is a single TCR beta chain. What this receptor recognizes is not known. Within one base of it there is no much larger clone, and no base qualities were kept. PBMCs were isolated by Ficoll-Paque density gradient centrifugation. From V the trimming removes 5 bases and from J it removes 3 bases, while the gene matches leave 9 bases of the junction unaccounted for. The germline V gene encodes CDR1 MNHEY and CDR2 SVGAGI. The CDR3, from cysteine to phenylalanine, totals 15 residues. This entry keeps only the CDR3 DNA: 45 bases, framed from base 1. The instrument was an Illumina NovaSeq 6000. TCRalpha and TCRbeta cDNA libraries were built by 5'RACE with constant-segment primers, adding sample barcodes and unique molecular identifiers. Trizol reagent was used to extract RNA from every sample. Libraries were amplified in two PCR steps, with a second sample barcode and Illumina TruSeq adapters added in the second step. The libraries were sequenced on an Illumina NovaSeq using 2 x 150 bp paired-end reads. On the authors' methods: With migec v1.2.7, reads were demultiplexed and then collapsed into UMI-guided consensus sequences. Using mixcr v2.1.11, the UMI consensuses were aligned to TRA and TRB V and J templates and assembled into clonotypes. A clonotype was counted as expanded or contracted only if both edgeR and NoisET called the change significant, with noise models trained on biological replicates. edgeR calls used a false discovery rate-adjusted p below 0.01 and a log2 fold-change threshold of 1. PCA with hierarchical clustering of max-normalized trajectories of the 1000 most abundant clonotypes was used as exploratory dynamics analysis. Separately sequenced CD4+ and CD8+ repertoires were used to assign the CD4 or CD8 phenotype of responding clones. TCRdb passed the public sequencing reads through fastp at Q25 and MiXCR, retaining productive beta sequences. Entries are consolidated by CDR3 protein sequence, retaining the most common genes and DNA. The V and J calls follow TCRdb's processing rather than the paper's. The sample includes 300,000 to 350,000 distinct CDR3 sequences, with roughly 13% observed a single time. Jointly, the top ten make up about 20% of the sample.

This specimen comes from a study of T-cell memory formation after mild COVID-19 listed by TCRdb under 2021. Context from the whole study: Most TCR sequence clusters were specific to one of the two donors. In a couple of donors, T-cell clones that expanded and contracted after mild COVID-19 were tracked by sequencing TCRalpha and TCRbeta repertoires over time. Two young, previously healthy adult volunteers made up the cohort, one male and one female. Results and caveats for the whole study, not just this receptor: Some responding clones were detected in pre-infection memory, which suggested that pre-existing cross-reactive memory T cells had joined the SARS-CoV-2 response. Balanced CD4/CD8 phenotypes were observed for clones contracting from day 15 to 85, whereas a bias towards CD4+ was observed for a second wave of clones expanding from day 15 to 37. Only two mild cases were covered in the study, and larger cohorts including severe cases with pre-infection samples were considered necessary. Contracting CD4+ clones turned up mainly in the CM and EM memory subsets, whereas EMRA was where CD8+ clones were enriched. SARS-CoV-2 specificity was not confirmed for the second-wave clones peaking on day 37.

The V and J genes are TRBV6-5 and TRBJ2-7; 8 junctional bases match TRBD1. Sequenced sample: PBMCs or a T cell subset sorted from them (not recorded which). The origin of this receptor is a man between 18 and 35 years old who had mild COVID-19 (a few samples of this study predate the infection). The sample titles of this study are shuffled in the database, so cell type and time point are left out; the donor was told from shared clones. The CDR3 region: CASSLGTGPFYEQYF. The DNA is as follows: TGTGCCAGCAGTCTAGGGACAGGCCCCTTCTACGAGCAGTACTTC.